This TCR beta chain was profiled in a study of T cells in Graves' hyperthyroidism and ophthalmopathy. Turning to the study itself: Peripheral blood was drawn at first diagnosis, prior to all treatment.

Regarding the study as a whole: A 13 V-J signature model discriminated ophthalmopathy versus stable hyperthyroidism.

This clonotype was found many times. Its antigen is unidentified. Amplification of TCR beta CDR3 regions used RNA as the template. The TCR CDR3 first-round RT-PCR relied on the HTBI primer set. TCRdb redid the calling of the multiplex PCR reads with MiXCR, one entry per CDR3 protein. Among around 340,000 distinct CDR3 sequences listed, 18% were seen once. Germline CDR1 DFQATT, CDR2 SNEGSKA (reference sequence). The CDR3 is 14 residues long. V was pared by 6 bases and J by 7 bases, with 7 bases of the junction left unmatched. No progression to ophthalmopathy during 18 months of follow-up defined stable disease. Hyperthyroidism, newly diagnosed and lasting under 2 months, affected patients aged 18 to 65.

The sequencing input was blood. This rearrangement joins TRBV20-1 to TRBJ2-1; 12 nucleotides agree with TRBD2. The TCR was taken from a woman aged 45-59 years with Graves' hyperthyroidism. CDR3 sequence (DNA): TGCAGTGCGAGGACTAGCGGGATATTGAATGAGCAGTTCTTC. This translates into CSARTSGILNEQFF.